This section outlines one T cell receptor (beta chain) sequence together with its context. Its target is not known. The trim removed 5 bases at V and 8 bases at J, leaving 11 bases unmatched. Germline CDR1 MNHNY, CDR2 SVGAGI (reference sequence). The CDR3 runs 14 residues. Adult Caucasians living in Nashville, Tennessee made up all of the donors. The data were obtained in a study of shared clonotypes between healthy human individuals. Points from the study as a whole: Sampling used blood alone; tissue repertoires probably differ.

Among the unsorted PBMC samples, replicate PCRs used roughly 0.3 ug DNA, about 30,000 T cell genomes. Original analysis: ImmunoSEQ sequences covered only the junction and lacked quality scores; filtering therefore differed. Generated by immunoSEQ multiplex PCR, the TCRdb table keeps only in-frame clones and is missing some. The V and J calls and clone size were taken over from that table, and D and trimming were inferred from the DNA. The sample records approximately 470,000 clones, 60% to 80% being singletons. The V call is TRBV6-6, the J call TRBJ1-2; 7 bases match TRBD1. This sequence was found in a woman aged 40-49 years in good health. Some clones in this sample may be carry-over from other donors' samples. Sequencing was done on a sample of PBMCs. The CDR3 reads CASSKQGQSGGYTF. Written as DNA, the CDR3 is TGTGCCAGCAGTAAACAGGGGCAAAGTGGAGGCTACACCTTC.